This T cell receptor beta chain emerged from a study of neurological immune-mediated disorders. This clonotype was detected ten times or more. What it binds is unknown. Notes on the study in general: The phylogenetic placement of 18 of 34 multiple sclerosis patients' repertoires in one related-CDR3 cluster constitutes a possible signature. The study found no CDR3 amino acid sequences shared by expanded clones across subjects, suggesting private repertoires in all groups. Multiple sclerosis patients had less TCR clonal expansion than even healthy controls, unlike HTLV-1-associated myelopathy.

MiXCR, applied by TCRdb to the 5' RACE reads, yields one record per CDR3 protein. The sample holds 65,000 to 85,000 distinct CDR3 sequences, 2.5% to 4% seen once. What was sequenced was PBMCs. This TCR was sampled from a woman in her forties or fifties with multiple sclerosis.

CDR3 coding DNA: TGTGCCGTACAGGGGTATAATTCACCCCTCCACTTT. Its protein product is CAVQGYNSPLHF. This sequence joins TRBV10-3 and TRBJ1-6, with 7 bases matching TRBD1. V gave up 11 bases and J gave up 4 bases; unmatched junction bases: 2. In germline, CDR1 is ENHRY, CDR2 SYGVKD. The CDR3 contains 12 residues.